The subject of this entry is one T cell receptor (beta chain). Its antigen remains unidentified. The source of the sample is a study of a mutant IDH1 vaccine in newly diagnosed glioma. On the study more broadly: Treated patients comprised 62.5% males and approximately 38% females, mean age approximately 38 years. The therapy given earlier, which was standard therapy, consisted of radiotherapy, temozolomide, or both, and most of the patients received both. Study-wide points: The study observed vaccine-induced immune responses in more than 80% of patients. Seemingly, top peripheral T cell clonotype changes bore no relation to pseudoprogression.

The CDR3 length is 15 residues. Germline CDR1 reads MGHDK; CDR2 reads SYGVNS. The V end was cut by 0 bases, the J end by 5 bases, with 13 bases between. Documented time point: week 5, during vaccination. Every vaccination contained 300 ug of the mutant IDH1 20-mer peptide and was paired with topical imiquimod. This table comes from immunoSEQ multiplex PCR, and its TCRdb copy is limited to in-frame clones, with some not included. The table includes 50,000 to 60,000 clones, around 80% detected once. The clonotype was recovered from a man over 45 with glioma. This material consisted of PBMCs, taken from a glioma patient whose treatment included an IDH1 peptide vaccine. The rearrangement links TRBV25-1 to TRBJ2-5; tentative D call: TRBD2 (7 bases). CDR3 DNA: TGTGCCAGCAGTGAATATGCGGGGGCCTTGGAGACCCAGTACTTC. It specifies CASSEYAGALETQYF.